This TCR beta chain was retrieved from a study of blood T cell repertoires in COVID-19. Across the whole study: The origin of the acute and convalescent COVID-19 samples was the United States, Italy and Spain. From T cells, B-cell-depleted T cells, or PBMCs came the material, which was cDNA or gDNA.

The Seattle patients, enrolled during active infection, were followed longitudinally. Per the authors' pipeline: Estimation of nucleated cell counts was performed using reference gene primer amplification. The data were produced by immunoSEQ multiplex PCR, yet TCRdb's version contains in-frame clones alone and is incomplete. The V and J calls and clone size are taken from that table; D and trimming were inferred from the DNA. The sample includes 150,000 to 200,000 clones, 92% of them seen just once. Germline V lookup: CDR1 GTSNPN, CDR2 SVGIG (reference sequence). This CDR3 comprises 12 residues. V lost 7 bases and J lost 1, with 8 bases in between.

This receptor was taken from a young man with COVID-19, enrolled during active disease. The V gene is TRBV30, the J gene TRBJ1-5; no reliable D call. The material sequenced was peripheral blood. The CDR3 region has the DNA TGTGCCTTCGGAGGGAGCAATCAGCCCCAGCATTTT. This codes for CAFGGSNQPQHF.